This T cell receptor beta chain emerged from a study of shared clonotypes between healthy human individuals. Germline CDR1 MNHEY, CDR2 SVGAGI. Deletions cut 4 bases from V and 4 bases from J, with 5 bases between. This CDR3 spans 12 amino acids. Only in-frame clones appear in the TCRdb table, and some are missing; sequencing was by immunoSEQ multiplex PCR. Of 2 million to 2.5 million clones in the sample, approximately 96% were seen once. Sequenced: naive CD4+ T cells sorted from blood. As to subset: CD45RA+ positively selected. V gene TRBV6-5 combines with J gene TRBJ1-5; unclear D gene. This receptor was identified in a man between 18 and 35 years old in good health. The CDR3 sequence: CASSSKNQPQHF. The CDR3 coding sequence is TGTGCCAGCAGTTCTAAAAATCAGCCCCAGCATTTT.